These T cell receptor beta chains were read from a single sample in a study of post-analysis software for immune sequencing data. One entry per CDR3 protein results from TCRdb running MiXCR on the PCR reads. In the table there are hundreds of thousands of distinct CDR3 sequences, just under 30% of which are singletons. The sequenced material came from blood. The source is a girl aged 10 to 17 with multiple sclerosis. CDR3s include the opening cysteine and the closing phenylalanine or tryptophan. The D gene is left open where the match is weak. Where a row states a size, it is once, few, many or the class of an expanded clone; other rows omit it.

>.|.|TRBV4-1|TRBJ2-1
CASSQAAGAGRINEQFF
TGCGCCAGCAGCCAAGCCGCCGGGGCAGGACGAATCAATGAGCAGTTCTTC
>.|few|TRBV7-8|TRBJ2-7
CASSQRGSYEQYF
TGTGCCAGCAGCCAAAGGGGGTCCTACGAGCAGTACTTC
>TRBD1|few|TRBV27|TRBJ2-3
CASSLAPDRSTDTQYF
TGTGCCAGCAGTTTAGCGCCGGACAGGAGCACAGATACGCAGTATTTT
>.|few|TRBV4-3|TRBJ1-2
CASSELGGGYTF
TGCGCCAGCAGCGAGCTGGGGGGCGGCTACACCTTC
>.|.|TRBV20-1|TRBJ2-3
CSARDLGRDTDTQYF
TGCAGTGCTAGAGATCTAGGGCGGGACACAGATACGCAGTATTTT
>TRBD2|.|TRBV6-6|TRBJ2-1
CASTIAGGPRDEQFF
TGTGCCAGCACCATAGCGGGAGGGCCGAGGGATGAGCAGTTCTTC
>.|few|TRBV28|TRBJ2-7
CASSSPFLHIYEQYF
TGTGCCAGCAGTTCCCCCTTCCTGCATATCTACGAGCAGTACTTC
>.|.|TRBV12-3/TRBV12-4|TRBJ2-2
CASSFPDRNTGELFF
TGTGCCAGCAGTTTCCCGGACAGGAACACCGGGGAGCTGTTTTTT
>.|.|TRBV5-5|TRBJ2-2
CASSLIPGLNTGELFF
TGTGCCAGCAGCTTAATTCCAGGTCTCAACACCGGGGAGCTGTTTTTT
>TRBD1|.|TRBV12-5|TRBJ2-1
CASGQNRGPYNEQFF
TGTGCTAGTGGTCAAAACAGGGGGCCCTACAATGAGCAGTTCTTC
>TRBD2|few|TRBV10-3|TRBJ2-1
CAIMATSGRGDYNEQFF
TGTGCCATCATGGCGACTAGCGGGAGAGGAGACTACAATGAGCAGTTCTTC
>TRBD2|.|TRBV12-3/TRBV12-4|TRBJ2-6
CAGRAGLLSSGANVLTF
TGTGCCGGCAGAGCGGGACTCCTCAGCTCTGGGGCCAACGTCCTGACTTTC
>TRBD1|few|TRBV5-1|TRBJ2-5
CASSLESGGEETQYF
TGCGCCAGCAGCTTGGAATCAGGGGGCGAAGAGACCCAGTACTTC
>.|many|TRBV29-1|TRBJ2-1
CSVHTRRGGHNEQFF
TGCAGCGTACACACCCGGAGGGGCGGCCACAATGAGCAGTTCTTC
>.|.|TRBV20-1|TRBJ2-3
CSARYRTDTQYF
TGCAGTGCTCGGTACAGAACAGATACGCAGTATTTT
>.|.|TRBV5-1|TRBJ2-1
CASSPTVFSYNEQFF
TGCGCCAGCAGCCCCACGGTGTTCTCCTACAATGAGCAGTTCTTC
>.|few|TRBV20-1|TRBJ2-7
CSASTGTYLPEEQYF
TGCAGTGCTTCCACCGGGACCTACCTCCCGGAGGAGCAGTACTTC
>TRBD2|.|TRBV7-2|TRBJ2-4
CASKSGTSGSRQYF
TGTGCCAGCAAATCCGGGACTAGCGGGAGTCGGCAGTACTTC
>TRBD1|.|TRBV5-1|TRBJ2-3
CASSLSTGVSTDTQYF
TGCGCCAGCAGCTTGTCTACAGGGGTGAGCACAGATACGCAGTATTTT
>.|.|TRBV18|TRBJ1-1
CASSQSPEAFF
TGTGCCAGCTCACAATCCCCTGAAGCTTTCTTT
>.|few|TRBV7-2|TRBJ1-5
CASSALGVGEPQHF
TGTGCCAGCAGCGCCCTCGGGGTTGGGGAGCCCCAGCATTTT
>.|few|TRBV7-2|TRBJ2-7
CASSLAPGVRDEQYF
TGTGCCAGCAGCTTAGCACCGGGGGTTCGTGACGAGCAGTACTTC
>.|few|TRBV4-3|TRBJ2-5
CASSQDGQGWETQYF
TGCGCCAGCAGCCAAGATGGGCAGGGTTGGGAGACCCAGTACTTC
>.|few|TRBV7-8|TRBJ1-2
CASSLVAGEPNYGYTF
TGTGCCAGCAGCTTAGTAGCGGGGGAGCCTAACTATGGCTACACCTTC
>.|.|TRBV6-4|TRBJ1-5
CASSPEFSNQPQHF
TGTGCCAGCAGCCCTGAATTTAGCAATCAGCCCCAGCATTTT
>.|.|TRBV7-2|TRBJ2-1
CASSPHKAAYNEQFF
TGTGCCAGCAGCCCCCATAAGGCTGCCTACAATGAGCAGTTCTTC
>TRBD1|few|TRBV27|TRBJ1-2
CASSLRGQVYGYTF
TGTGCCAGCAGTTTGAGGGGACAGGTGTATGGCTACACCTTC
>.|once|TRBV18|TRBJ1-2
CASSPPHPGAYGYTF
TGTGCCAGCTCACCACCCCACCCGGGGGCCTATGGCTACACCTTC
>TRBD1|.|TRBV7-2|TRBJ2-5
CASSPHRDRGRVDEQYF
TGTGCCAGCAGCCCGCACCGGGACAGGGGCCGGGTGGATGAGCAGTACTTC
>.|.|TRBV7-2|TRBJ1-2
CASSSPGAANPLPGGYTF
TGTGCCAGCAGCTCCCCCGGGGCAGCCAACCCCCTCCCGGGTGGCTACACCTTC
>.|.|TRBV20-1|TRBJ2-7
CSFNYDGSYEQYF
TGCAGTTTTAACTACGACGGCTCCTACGAGCAGTACTTC
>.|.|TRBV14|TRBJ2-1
CASSRPLGVYNEQFF
TGTGCCAGCAGCCGCCCGTTGGGGGTCTACAATGAGCAGTTCTTC
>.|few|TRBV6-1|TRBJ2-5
CASSTGLETQYF
TGTGCCAGCAGCACGGGCTTGGAGACCCAGTACTTC
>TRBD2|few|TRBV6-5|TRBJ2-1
CASSYSRGQREFEQFF
TGTGCCAGCAGTTACTCACGCGGCCAGCGGGAGTTTGAGCAGTTCTTC
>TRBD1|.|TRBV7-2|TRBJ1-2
CASSLEAGTGINYGYTF
TGTGCCAGCAGCTTAGAAGCCGGGACAGGGATTAACTATGGCTACACCTTC
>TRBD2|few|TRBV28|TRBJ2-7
CASSFGGRGYEQYF
TGTGCCAGCAGTTTCGGCGGGAGGGGCTACGAGCAGTACTTC
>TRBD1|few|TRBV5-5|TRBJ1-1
CASSSLRDRGLTEAFF
TGTGCCAGCAGCTCCCTCCGGGACAGGGGGCTAACTGAAGCTTTCTTT
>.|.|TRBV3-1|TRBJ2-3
CTGSQEASEGTDTQYF
TGTACCGGCAGCCAAGAGGCTAGTGAGGGCACAGATACGCAGTATTTT
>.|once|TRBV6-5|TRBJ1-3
CASSQTGNAGNTIYF
TGTGCCAGCAGTCAAACGGGGAATGCTGGAAACACCATATATTTT
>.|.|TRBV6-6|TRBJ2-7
CASSSQLDSLDEQYF
TGTGCCAGCAGTAGTCAGCTGGACAGTCTCGACGAGCAGTACTTC
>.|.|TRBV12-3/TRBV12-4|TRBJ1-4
CASSKGGASNEKLFF
TGTGCCAGCAGTAAAGGGGGGGCGTCTAATGAAAAACTGTTTTTT
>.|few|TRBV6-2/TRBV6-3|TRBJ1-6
CASSSSTATNSPLHF
TGTGCCAGCAGTTCCTCGACAGCCACGAATTCACCCCTCCACTTT